Following are 17 T cell receptor beta chains from one sample sequenced in a study of blood T cell repertoires in COVID-19. Using immunoSEQ multiplex PCR, the repertoire was profiled, and TCRdb retains in-frame clones only, with some absent. Here the sample spans around 140,000 clones, around nine tenths being singletons. The source material was peripheral blood. The receptors were gathered from a man between 50 and 59 years old with active or convalescent COVID-19.

The gene calls are TRBV6-2 or TRBV6-3 and TRBJ1-2; 7 bases fit TRBD1. Germline values: CDR1 MNHEY, CDR2 SVGEGT. The CDR3 runs to 14 residues. Trimming cost V 0 bases and J 5 bases; bases outside gene matches: 3. The CDR3 region has the DNA TGTGCCAGCAGTTACTCGACAGGGATATATGGCTACACCTTC. Protein: CASSYSTGIYGYTF.

This clone was detected once. This chain links TRBV28 with TRBJ1-1; 11 nucleotides match TRBD1. Germline V gene data show CDR1 as MDHEN and CDR2 as SYDVKM. CDR3 length: 16 residues. V was pared by 0 bases and J by 1 base, with 1 base of the junction left unmatched. Here the CDR3 reads CASSLWDRGRNTEAFF. CDR3 in DNA: TGTGCCAGCAGTTTATGGGACAGGGGGCGGAACACTGAAGCTTTCTTT.

This chain connects TRBV23-1 to TRBJ2-7; 7 positions match TRBD2. TRBV23-1 is marked as an open reading frame, function uncertain. This CDR3 spans 17 amino acids. The ends lost 0 bases at V and 3 bases at J; junction bases unmatched: 11. Here the CDR3 DNA reads TGCGCCAGCAGTCAATCCTCCTTCGGCGGGAGTCTCTACGAGCAGTACTTC. This gives the protein CASSQSSFGGSLYEQYF.

This chain uses TRBV19 with TRBJ1-2; TRBD1 matches 7 bases. The CDR3 consists of 15 residues. Germline V gene sequence: CDR1 LNHDA, CDR2 SQIVND (reference sequence). V lost 7 bases, J lost 0 bases, and 8 bases stayed unmatched. The CDR3 loop reads CASIGGTASNYGYTF. The CDR3 nucleotides read TGTGCCAGTATCGGCGGGACAGCTTCTAACTATGGCTACACCTTC.

This chain connects TRBV11-2 to TRBJ2-7, with 9 nucleotides matching TRBD1. V trimming: 5 bases; J trimming: 2 bases; junction bases outside the gene matches: 4. The CDR3 is 14 amino acids. CDR1 and CDR2 (germline): SGHAT, FQNNGV. This chain's CDR3 is CASSQRQGAYEQYF. The CDR3, as DNA: TGTGCCAGCAGCCAAAGACAGGGGGCCTACGAGCAGTACTTC.

This rearrangement joins TRBV29-1 to TRBJ1-1; TRBD1 aligns across 10 bases. Per the germline V gene, CDR1 is SQVTM and CDR2 is ANQGSEA. CDR3 size: 16 residues. With V trimmed by 2 bases and J by 1 base, 7 bases remained unmatched. Here the CDR3 reads CSVEIRQGAGNTEAFF. As DNA, the CDR3 is TGCAGCGTTGAAATCCGACAGGGGGCGGGGAACACTGAAGCTTTCTTT.

The V gene is TRBV27, the J gene TRBJ2-5; D unresolved. V lost 0 bases to trimming and J lost 6 bases, with 11 bases between them. Germline V gene lookup returns CDR1 MNHEY and CDR2 SMNVEV (reference sequence). The length of the CDR3 is 14 residues. CDR3 protein: CASSLSSGGKTQYF. The CDR3 region has the DNA TGTGCCAGCAGTTTATCGTCGGGTGGCAAGACCCAGTACTTC.

The rearrangement uses TRBV29-1 and TRBJ1-4, with D possibly being TRBD1 (5 bases). Trimming removed 8 bases at V and 5 bases at J, with 27 bases between. The CDR3 has 17 amino acids. CDR1 and CDR2 (germline): SQVTM, ANQGSEA. The CDR3 reads CSLGQTRKPAPNEKLFF. Here the CDR3 DNA reads TGCAGCCTGGGGCAGACTCGTAAGCCCGCACCAAATGAAAAACTGTTTTTT.

V gene TRBV6-5 combines with J gene TRBJ1-2, with D possibly TRBD1 on 5 matching bases. The CDR3 has 16 residues. CDR1 MNHEY and CDR2 SVGAGI come from the germline V gene. V was shortened by 2 bases and J by 1 base, with 14 bases between the two germline ends. CDR3 in DNA: TGTGCCAGCAGTTACCTTACAGGACGCGTTAACTATGGCTACACCTTC. This encodes CASSYLTGRVNYGYTF.

This chain joins TRBV19 and TRBJ1-4; possibly TRBD1 for D (5 bases). V dropped 10 bases and J dropped 0 bases, with 12 bases sitting between them. CDR1 is LNHDA and CDR2 is SQIVND in the germline V gene (reference sequence). The CDR3 covers 14 residues. The CDR3 reads CATHGGATNEKLFF. CDR3 coding DNA: TGTGCCACCCATGGGGGGGCAACTAATGAAAAACTGTTTTTT. The variable domain in full, completed from reference TRBV19 and TRBJ1-4, reads DGGITQSPKYLFRKEGQNVTLSCEQNLNHDAMYWYRQDPGQGLRLIYYSQIVNDFQKGDIAEGYSVSREKKESFPLTVTSAQKNPTAFYLCATHGGATNEKLFFGSGTQLSVL.

The V call is TRBV5-5, the J call TRBJ1-5; 7 positions agree with TRBD1. CDR3 length equals 14 residues. Trimming took 4 bases from V and 3 from J; bases not matched to a gene: 4. Germline CDR1 and CDR2: SGHKS and YYEKEE (reference sequence). The CDR3 protein is CASSGGTVNQPQHF. The CDR3 DNA follows: TGTGCCAGCAGCGGGGGGACAGTCAATCAGCCCCAGCATTTT.

This chain connects TRBV5-1 to TRBJ2-3; 9 nucleotides agree with TRBD1. Trimming took 4 bases from V and 2 from J; bases not matched to a gene: 14. CDR1 is SGHRS, CDR2 YFSETQ, per germline. This CDR3 comprises 18 residues. The CDR3 spells CASSRRRGQGSNTDTQYF. The DNA of the CDR3 is TGCGCCAGCAGCCGCCGACGGGGACAGGGATCGAACACAGATACGCAGTATTTT.

This sequence joins TRBV24-1 and TRBJ2-2, with no clear D. V gave up 6 bases and J gave up 7 bases, with 14 bases separating them. This CDR3 is built from 14 residues. Germline loops: CDR1 KGHDR, CDR2 SFDVKD. The DNA for the CDR3 is TGTGCCACCAGTTCGGTAGGCGGATACGGGGAGCTGTTTTTT. It yields the protein CATSSVGGYGELFF.

The chain links TRBV11-3 to TRBJ2-1, with TRBD2 matching over 13 bases. The J segment lost 3 bases and the V segment lost 5 bases, leaving 4 bases of the junction unmatched. The CDR3 totals 16 residues. Germline V gene data show CDR1 as SGHNT and CDR2 as YENEEA. The CDR3 sequence: CASSPRTSGSYNEQFF. CDR3 nucleotides: TGTGCCAGCAGCCCGAGGACTAGCGGGAGCTACAATGAGCAGTTCTTC.

The rearrangement uses TRBV2 and TRBJ1-5; maybe TRBD1 (5 bases). V lost 5 bases and J 4 bases, leaving 15 bases between the germline ends. CDR1 and CDR2 from the germline V gene are SNHLY and FYNNEI. This CDR3 contains 15 residues. The DNA for the CDR3 is TGTGCCAGCAGTCCTCGGGGGAGGCAGAATCAGCCCCAGCATTTT. As protein: CASSPRGRQNQPQHF.

The chain has TRBV7-2 and TRBJ1-6; TRBD1 aligns across 9 bases. From germline, CDR1 is SGHTA and CDR2 FQGNSA. The CDR3 covers 16 residues. The junction had 12 bases not matched to a gene; V was cut back by 6 bases and J by 9 bases. The CDR3 sequence: CASSKWDRAPGSPLHF. CDR3 in DNA: TGTGCCAGCAGTAAATGGGACAGGGCGCCAGGTTCACCCCTCCACTTT.

This clone was found once. The V and J genes are TRBV4-1 and TRBJ2-3; D is unresolved. The V gene lost 1 base and the J gene lost 0 bases, with 5 bases spanning the gap. Looked up from germline, CDR1 is MGHRA and CDR2 is YSYEKL. The CDR3 consists of 14 residues. Here the CDR3 reads CASSQGASTDTQYF. The CDR3 region has the DNA TGCGCCAGCAGCCAAGGGGCTAGCACAGATACGCAGTATTTT.